This TCR beta chain stems from a study of CD8 T cells in Susac syndrome. Study-wide results and caveats: As the study acknowledged, the number of individuals in its TCR sequencing and HLA analysis was relatively small.

Sequencing of TCR beta, carried out with a high-throughput approach, was applied to CD8+ and CD4+ T cells from the blood. In contrast to the negatively isolated CD8+ and CD4+ T cells, TEMRA cells were FACS-enriched. Turning to this clonotype: Antigen unknown.

The authors reverse transcribed about 0.45 to 1 ug RNA with random hexamers. By means of immunoSEQ multiplex PCR, TCR beta CDR3 spanning 54 Vbeta and 13 Jbeta underwent amplification. One entry per CDR3 protein, called by TCRdb with MiXCR from the immunoSEQ multiplex PCR reads. The table has almost 450,000 distinct CDR3 sequences, 85% seen once; the top ten hold roughly 0.1%. This clonotype was sampled from a human donor with multiple sclerosis. The sample comprised CD8+ T cells from PBMCs.

The CDR3 protein is CASANPDRGPLYGYTF. Here the CDR3 DNA reads TGTGCCAGCGCCAATCCTGACAGGGGGCCCCTCTATGGCTACACCTTC. The chain links TRBV6-1 to TRBJ1-2; 10 positions agree with TRBD1. With 8 bases clipped from V and 4 bases from J, the junction kept 13 bases outside the gene matches. CDR1 is MNHNS, CDR2 SASEGT, per germline. The CDR3 consists of 16 residues.